The following is a T cell receptor (beta chain) sequence with its context. Antigen unknown. These data come from a study of OX40 agonist ivuxolimab in advanced cancers. Study information: Age averaged around 60 years (range roughly 23 to 90), and around 87% were male.

Assay: immunoSEQ multiplex PCR; the TCRdb copy retains only in-frame clones and omits some. The sample has just over 60,000 clones; more than 85% are singletons. General observations from the study: Average numbers of expanded clones were greater in CD8+ T cells than in CD4+.

The specimen was CD4+ or CD8+ T cells sorted from blood, collected in a trial of the OX40 agonist ivuxolimab. This sequence originates from an adult with an advanced solid tumor such as melanoma, head and neck, liver or kidney cancer.

The CDR3 loop reads CASSGGGVHTQYF. The CDR3 coding sequence is TGTGCCAGTAGCGGGGGAGGAGTTCATACGCAGTATTTT. The rearrangement links TRBV6-6 to TRBJ2-3; 9 nucleotides align to TRBD2. CDR1 is MNHNY and CDR2 is SVGAGI in the germline V gene (reference sequence). The CDR3 runs 13 residues. J was trimmed by 7 bases and V by 9 bases; bases with no gene match: 8.